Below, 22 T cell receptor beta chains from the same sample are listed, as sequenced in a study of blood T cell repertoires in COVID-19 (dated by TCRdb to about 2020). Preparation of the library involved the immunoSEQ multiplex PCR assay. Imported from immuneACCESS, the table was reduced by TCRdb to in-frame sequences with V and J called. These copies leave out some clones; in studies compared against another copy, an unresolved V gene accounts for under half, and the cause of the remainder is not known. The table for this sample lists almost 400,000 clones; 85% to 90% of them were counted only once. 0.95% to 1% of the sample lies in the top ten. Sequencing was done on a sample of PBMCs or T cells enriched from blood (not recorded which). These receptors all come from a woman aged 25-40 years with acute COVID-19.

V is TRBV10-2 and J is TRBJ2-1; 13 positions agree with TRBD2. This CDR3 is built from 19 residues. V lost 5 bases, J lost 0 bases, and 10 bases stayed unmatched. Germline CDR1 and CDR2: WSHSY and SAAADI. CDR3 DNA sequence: TGCGCCAGCAGTCAAGGACTAGCGGGAGTAATTAGCTCCTACAATGAGCAGTTCTTC. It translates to CASSQGLAGVISSYNEQFF.

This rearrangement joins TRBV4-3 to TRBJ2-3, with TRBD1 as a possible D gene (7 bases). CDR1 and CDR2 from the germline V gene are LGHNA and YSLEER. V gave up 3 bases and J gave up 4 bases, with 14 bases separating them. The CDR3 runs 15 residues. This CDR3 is CASSQATGEADTQYF. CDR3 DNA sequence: TGCGCCAGCAGCCAGGCTACAGGGGAGGCAGATACGCAGTATTTT.

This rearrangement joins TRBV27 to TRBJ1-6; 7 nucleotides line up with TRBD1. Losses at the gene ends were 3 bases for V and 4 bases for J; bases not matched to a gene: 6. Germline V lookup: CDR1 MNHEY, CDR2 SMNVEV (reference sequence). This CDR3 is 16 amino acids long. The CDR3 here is CASSLGRDRYNSPLHF. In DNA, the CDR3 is TGTGCCAGCAGTTTGGGCCGGGACAGATATAATTCACCCCTCCACTTT.

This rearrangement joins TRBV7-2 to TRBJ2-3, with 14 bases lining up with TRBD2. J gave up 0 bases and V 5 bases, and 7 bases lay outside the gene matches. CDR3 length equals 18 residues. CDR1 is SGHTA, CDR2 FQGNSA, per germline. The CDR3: CASSREGTSGGSTDTQYF. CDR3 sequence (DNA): TGTGCCAGCAGCAGAGAAGGGACTAGCGGGGGTAGCACAGATACGCAGTATTTT.

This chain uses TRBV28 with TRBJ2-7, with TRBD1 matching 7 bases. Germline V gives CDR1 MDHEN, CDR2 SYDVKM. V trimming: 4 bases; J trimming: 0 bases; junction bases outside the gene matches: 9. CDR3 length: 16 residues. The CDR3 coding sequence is TGTGCCAGCAGTTCCCTAGGGGGCACCAACTCCTACGAGCAGTACTTC. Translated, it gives CASSSLGGTNSYEQYF.

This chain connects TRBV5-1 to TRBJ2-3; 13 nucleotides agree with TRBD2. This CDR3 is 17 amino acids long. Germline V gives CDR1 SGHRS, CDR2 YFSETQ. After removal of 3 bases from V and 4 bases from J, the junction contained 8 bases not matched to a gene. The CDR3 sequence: CASSSGTSGVRSDTQYF. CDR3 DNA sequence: TGCGCCAGCAGCTCGGGGACTAGCGGGGTCCGGTCAGATACGCAGTATTTT.

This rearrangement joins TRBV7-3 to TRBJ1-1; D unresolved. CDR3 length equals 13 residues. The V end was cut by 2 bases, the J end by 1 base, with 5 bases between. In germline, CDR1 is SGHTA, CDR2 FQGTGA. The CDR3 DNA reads TGTGCCAGCAGCTTATATAAGAACACTGAAGCTTTCTTT. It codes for CASSLYKNTEAFF.

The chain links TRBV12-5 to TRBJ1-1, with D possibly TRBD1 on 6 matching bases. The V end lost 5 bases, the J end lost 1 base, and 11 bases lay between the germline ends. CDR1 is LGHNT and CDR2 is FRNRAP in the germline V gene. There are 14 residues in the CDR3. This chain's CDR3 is CASGPGETNTEAFF. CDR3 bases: TGTGCTAGTGGTCCAGGGGAGACGAACACTGAAGCTTTCTTT.

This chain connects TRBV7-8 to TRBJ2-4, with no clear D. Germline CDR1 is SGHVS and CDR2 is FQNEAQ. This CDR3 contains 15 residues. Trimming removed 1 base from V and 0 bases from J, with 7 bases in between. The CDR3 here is CASSLDSRAKNIQYF. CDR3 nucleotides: TGTGCCAGCAGCTTAGACAGTCGAGCCAAAAACATTCAGTACTTC. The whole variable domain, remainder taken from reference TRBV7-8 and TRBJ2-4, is GAGVSQSPRYKVAKRGQDVALRCDPISGHVSLFWYQQALGQGPEFLTYFQNEAQLDKSGLPSDRFFAERPEGSVSTLKIQRTQQEDSAVYLCASSLDSRAKNIQYFGAGTRLSVL.

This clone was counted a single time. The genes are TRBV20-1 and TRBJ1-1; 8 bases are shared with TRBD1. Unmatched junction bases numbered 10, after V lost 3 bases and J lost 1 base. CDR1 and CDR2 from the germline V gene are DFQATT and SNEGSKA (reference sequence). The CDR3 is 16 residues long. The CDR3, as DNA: TGCAGTGCTAGTATTGGGACAGGCACTTCGAACACTGAAGCTTTCTTT. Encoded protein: CSASIGTGTSNTEAFF.

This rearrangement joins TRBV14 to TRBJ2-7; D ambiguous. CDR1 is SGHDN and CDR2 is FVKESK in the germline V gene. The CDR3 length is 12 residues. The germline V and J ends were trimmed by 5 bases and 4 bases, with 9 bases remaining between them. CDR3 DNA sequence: TGTGCCAGCAGCAGTACCCGGTACGAGCAGTACTTC. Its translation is CASSSTRYEQYF.

CDR3 in DNA: TGTGCCAGCAGCTTGGTAAGGGGAATTATTTCTGGAAACACCATATATTTT. It encodes CASSLVRGIISGNTIYF. V and J are TRBV5-6 and TRBJ1-3; maybe TRBD1 (5 bases). Trimming left V 0 bases short and J 1 base short, with 14 bases between. Germline V gives CDR1 SGHDT, CDR2 YYEEEE. The length of the CDR3 is 17 residues. The full variable domain, completed using reference TRBV5-6 and TRBJ1-3, is DAGVTQSPTHLIKTRGQQVTLRCSPKSGHDTVSWYQQALGQGPQFIFQYYEEEERQRGNFPDRFSGHQFPNYSSELNVNALLLGDSALYLCASSLVRGIISGNTIYFGEGSWLTVV.

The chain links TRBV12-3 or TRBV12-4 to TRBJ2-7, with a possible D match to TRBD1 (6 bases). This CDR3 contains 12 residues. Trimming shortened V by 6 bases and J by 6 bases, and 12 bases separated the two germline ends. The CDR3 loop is CASRDQGFEQYF. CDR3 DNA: TGTGCCAGCAGGGACCAGGGGTTCGAGCAGTACTTC.

The DNA for the CDR3 is TGCGCCAGCACCCCTAGTGACCACGAGCAGTACTTC. It yields the protein CASTPSDHEQYF. V gene TRBV10-2 combines with J gene TRBJ2-7; D gene unclear. Germline V gene sequence: CDR1 WSHSY, CDR2 SAAADI. V was clipped by 7 bases and J by 5 bases, with 12 bases between them. The CDR3 extends over 12 amino acids.

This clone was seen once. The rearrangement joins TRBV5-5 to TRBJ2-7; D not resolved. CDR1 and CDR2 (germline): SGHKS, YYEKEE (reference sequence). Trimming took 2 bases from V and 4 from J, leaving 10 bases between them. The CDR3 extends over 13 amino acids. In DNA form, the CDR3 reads TGTGCCAGCAGCTTATCCCCGAGTTACGAGCAGTACTTC. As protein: CASSLSPSYEQYF.

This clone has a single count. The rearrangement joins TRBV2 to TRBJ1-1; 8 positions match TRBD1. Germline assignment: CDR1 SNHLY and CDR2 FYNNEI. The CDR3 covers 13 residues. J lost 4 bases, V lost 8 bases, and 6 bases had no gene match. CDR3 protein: CASGGQAGTEAFF. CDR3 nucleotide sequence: TGTGCCAGCGGGGGACAGGCGGGCACTGAAGCTTTCTTT.

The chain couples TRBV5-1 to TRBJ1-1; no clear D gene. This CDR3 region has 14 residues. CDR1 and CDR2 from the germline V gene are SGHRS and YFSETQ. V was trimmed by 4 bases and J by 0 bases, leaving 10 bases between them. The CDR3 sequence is CASSLGSMNTEAFF. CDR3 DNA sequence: TGCGCCAGCAGCCTGGGTTCAATGAACACTGAAGCTTTCTTT.

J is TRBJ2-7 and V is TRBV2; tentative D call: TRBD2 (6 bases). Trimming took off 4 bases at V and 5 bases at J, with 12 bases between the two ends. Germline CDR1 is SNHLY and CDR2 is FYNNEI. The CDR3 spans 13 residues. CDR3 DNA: TGTGCCAGCAGTGGGCGGGGTACCCACGAGCAGTACTTC. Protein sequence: CASSGRGTHEQYF.

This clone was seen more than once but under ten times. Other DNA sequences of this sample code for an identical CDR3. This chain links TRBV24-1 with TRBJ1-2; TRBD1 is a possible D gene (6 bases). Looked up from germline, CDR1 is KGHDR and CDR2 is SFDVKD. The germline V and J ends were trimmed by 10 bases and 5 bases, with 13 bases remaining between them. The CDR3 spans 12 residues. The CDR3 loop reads CATRDNYYGYTF. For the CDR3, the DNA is TGTGCCACTAGGGACAACTATTATGGCTACACCTTC.

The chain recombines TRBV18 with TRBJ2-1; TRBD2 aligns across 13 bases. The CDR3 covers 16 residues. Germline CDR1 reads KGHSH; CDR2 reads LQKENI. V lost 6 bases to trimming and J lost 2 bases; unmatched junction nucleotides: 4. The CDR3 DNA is TGTGCCAGCTCGCCCGGGACTAGCGGGACCTACAATGAGCAGTTCTTC. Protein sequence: CASSPGTSGTYNEQFF.

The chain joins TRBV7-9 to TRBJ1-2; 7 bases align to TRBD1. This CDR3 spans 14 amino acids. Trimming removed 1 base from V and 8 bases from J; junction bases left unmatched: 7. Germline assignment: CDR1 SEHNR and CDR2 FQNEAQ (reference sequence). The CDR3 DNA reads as TGTGCCAGCAGCTTAGATAGACAGGGAAACGGCTACACCTTC. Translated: CASSLDRQGNGYTF.

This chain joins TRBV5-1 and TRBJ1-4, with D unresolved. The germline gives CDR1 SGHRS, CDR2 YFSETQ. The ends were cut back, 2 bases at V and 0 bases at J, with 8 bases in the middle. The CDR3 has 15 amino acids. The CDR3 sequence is CASSLTVATNEKLFF. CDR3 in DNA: TGCGCCAGCAGCTTAACAGTTGCAACTAATGAAAAACTGTTTTTT.